One TCR beta chain is described in this entry. Its matching antigen is unknown. Method: immunoSEQ multiplex PCR; TCRdb's copy keeps in-frame clones and lacks some. The profile shows some 96,000 clones, around 85% of them singletons. The sample originates from a study of T cell responses to AZD1222 COVID-19 vaccine. Findings of the study overall: There were mostly white British donors and more females than males, and clonal diversity was possibly underestimated. Across spike, vaccine-associated CD4 TCRs were found, dominant at 160-218 and 743-854.

V was shortened by 4 bases and J by 6 bases, with 16 bases between the two germline ends. Germline V gene sequence: CDR1 KGHDR, CDR2 SFDVKD. This CDR3 has 15 amino acids. This TCR was recovered from an adult who received the AZD1222 COVID-19 vaccine. The sample in question was peripheral blood, obtained 28 days after the second AZD1222 dose. The V call is TRBV24-1, the J call TRBJ2-3; D is uncertain. In nucleotides, the CDR3 is TGTGCCACCAGTGACTTCGGACCCTCCCGGGATACGCAGTATTTT. Translated, it gives CATSDFGPSRDTQYF.